The 27 T cell receptor beta chains below come from one sample, sequenced in a study of T cell repertoires in cytomegalovirus infection. The antigens these receptors bind are not known. TCRdb reprocessed the reads via MiXCR and lists one record per CDR3 protein. The sample carries hundreds of thousands of distinct CDR3 sequences, more than 30% recorded once. The starting material was cultured PBMCs, obtained from culture after CMV antigen stimulation. The receptor source for this set is a human donor in good health (CMV status not recorded). Some clones in this sample may be carry-over from other donors' samples.

This sequence joins TRBV5-6 and TRBJ2-2; 9 bases align to TRBD2. Trimming took 5 bases from V and 4 from J; bases not matched to a gene: 15. Looked up from germline, CDR1 is SGHDT and CDR2 is YYEEEE. The CDR3 has 18 residues. The CDR3 region is CASRLRLADPRSTGELFF. The CDR3 nucleotides read TGTGCCAGCAGACTGAGACTAGCGGACCCTCGGAGCACCGGGGAGCTGTTTTTT.

This sequence joins TRBV28 and TRBJ1-5; D unclear. V was clipped by 5 bases and J by 3 bases, with 11 bases between them. The V gene's germline CDR1 is MDHEN and CDR2 SYDVKM. The CDR3 runs 14 residues. The CDR3 spells CASSAYGANQPQHF. The CDR3 nucleotides read TGTGCCAGCAGTGCCTATGGCGCCAATCAGCCCCAGCATTTT.

CDR3 coding DNA: TGTGCCAGCAGGGGACTAGCGGGGGTCTACAATGAGCAGTTCTTC. Amino acids: CASRGLAGVYNEQFF. V is TRBV19 and J is TRBJ2-1; 14 bases are shared with TRBD2. The CDR3 loop spans 15 amino acids. CDR1 and CDR2 from the germline V gene are LNHDA and SQIVND (reference sequence). Unmatched junction bases numbered 4, after V lost 9 bases and J lost 3 bases.

This chain joins TRBV27 and TRBJ2-1; the D is unclear. Trimming stripped 2 bases from V and 6 bases from J, with 8 bases between. The CDR3 has 13 residues. Per germline, CDR1 MNHEY and CDR2 SMNVEV (reference sequence). The CDR3 DNA reads TGTGCCAGCAGTTTAATGGTGTCCAATGAGCAGTTCTTC. Protein: CASSLMVSNEQFF.

The V gene is TRBV12-3 or TRBV12-4, the J gene TRBJ2-1; TRBD2 matches at 8 bases. CDR3 length: 15 amino acids. V was pared by 7 bases and J by 5 bases, with 10 bases of the junction left unmatched. The CDR3 DNA sequence: TGTGCCAGCACAGTTCTTGGTAGCGGGAACAATGAGCAGTTCTTC. This codes for CASTVLGSGNNEQFF.

This rearrangement joins TRBV28 to TRBJ2-7; 7 bases fit TRBD1. J lost 1 base, V lost 7 bases, and 4 bases had no gene match. This CDR3 has 13 amino acids. The V gene's germline CDR1 is MDHEN and CDR2 SYDVKM. CDR3 nucleotides: TGTGCCAGCAATTACAGGGGATCCTACGAGCAGTACTTC. Translation gives CASNYRGSYEQYF.

A few counts support this clonotype. The gene calls are TRBV27 and TRBJ2-3; TRBD2 matches 8 bases. Trimming removed 3 bases from V and 1 base from J; junction bases left unmatched: 6. Germline V gene lookup returns CDR1 MNHEY and CDR2 SMNVEV (reference sequence). The CDR3 has 16 amino acids. As DNA, the CDR3 is TGTGCCAGCAGTTTCCAGCGGGAGCTCCGCACAGATACGCAGTATTTT. Its protein product is CASSFQRELRTDTQYF.

This clonotype was counted only a few times. The chain carries TRBV24-1 and TRBJ1-5; D ambiguous. V was clipped by 2 bases and J by 4 bases, with 17 bases between them. The CDR3 covers 17 residues. Germline V gives CDR1 KGHDR, CDR2 SFDVKD. For the CDR3, the DNA is TGTGCCACCAGTGATTCTAAGGGCCCCTGGGGAAATCAGCCCCAGCATTTT. This translates into CATSDSKGPWGNQPQHF.

V is TRBV2 and J is TRBJ1-5; 10 bases align to TRBD1. Looked up from germline, CDR1 is SNHLY and CDR2 is FYNNEI. The J segment lost 5 bases and the V segment lost 3 bases, leaving 1 base of the junction unmatched. The CDR3 is 14 amino acids. The CDR3 here is CASSDGQGDQPQHF. In DNA, the CDR3 is TGTGCCAGCAGTGACGGACAGGGGGATCAGCCCCAGCATTTT.

This clonotype was seen ten or more times. The chain links TRBV7-6 to TRBJ2-3, with D uncertain. The V end lost 0 bases, the J end lost 0 bases, and 7 bases lay between the germline ends. In germline, CDR1 is SGHVS, CDR2 FNYEAQ. The CDR3 extends over 15 amino acids. The CDR3 loop reads CASSLAASSTDTQYF. The CDR3 DNA follows: TGTGCCAGCAGCTTAGCGGCGAGTAGCACAGATACGCAGTATTTT.

Here the CDR3 reads CASLTSPPANTQYF. CDR3 nucleotides: TGTGCCAGCCTGACTAGCCCCCCGGCAAATACGCAGTATTTT. V usage is TRBV18 and J usage is TRBJ2-3; 7 nucleotides line up with TRBD2. The germline V gene has CDR1 KGHSH and CDR2 LQKENI. J lost 7 bases, V lost 8 bases, and 12 bases had no gene match. The length of the CDR3 is 14 residues.

This sequence joins TRBV12-3 or TRBV12-4 and TRBJ1-1, with unresolved D. The CDR3 is made up of 14 amino acids. The V end lost 3 bases, the J end lost 4 bases, and 12 bases lay between the germline ends. CDR3 DNA sequence: TGTGCCAGCAGTTTCTCCCGGGTAGGCACTGAAGCTTTCTTT. It specifies CASSFSRVGTEAFF.

This clonotype was detected only a few times. V and J are TRBV6-6 and TRBJ2-1, with unresolved D. Germline CDR1 is MNHNY and CDR2 is SVGAGI (reference sequence). Trimming took 5 bases from V and 6 from J, leaving 8 bases between them. The CDR3 contains 12 residues. CDR3 sequence (DNA): TGTGCCAGCAGTGACGTGGTCAATGAGCAGTTCTTC. Encoded protein: CASSDVVNEQFF.

In this sample, this clonotype turned up a few times. Here the CDR3 DNA reads TGTGCCAGCAGTCCCCTGAGGGCAGAGACCCAGTACTTC. Protein sequence: CASSPLRAETQYF. The chain combines TRBV28 with TRBJ2-5, with a weak D call TRBD2 (5 bases). Germline V lookup: CDR1 MDHEN, CDR2 SYDVKM. V was shortened by 5 bases and J by 4 bases, with 11 bases between the two germline ends. CDR3 length: 13 amino acids.

The rearrangement uses TRBV12-3 or TRBV12-4 and TRBJ1-2; D possibly corresponds to TRBD1 (6 bases). Trimming took off 6 bases at V and 10 bases at J, with 12 bases between the two ends. This CDR3 is built from 11 residues. For the CDR3, the DNA is TGTGCCAGCAGCCCGGGACAACTCTACACCTTC. Translated, it gives CASSPGQLYTF.

The chain joins TRBV5-6 to TRBJ1-5; D remains unclear. This CDR3 spans 15 amino acids. Germline CDR1 reads SGHDT; CDR2 reads YYEEEE. Trimming took off 1 base at V and 7 bases at J, with 15 bases between the two ends. The CDR3 protein is CASSLYGGSRQPQHF. The CDR3, as DNA: TGTGCCAGCAGCTTGTACGGAGGAAGCCGCCAGCCCCAGCATTTT.

The chain has TRBV12-3 or TRBV12-4 and TRBJ2-3, with TRBD2 matching 10 bases. V dropped 8 bases and J dropped 0; count of bases not matched to a gene: 8. This CDR3 has 16 residues. CDR3 in amino acids: CASVLRTSGSTDTQYF. The CDR3, as DNA: TGTGCCAGCGTCCTGCGGACTAGCGGTAGCACAGATACGCAGTATTTT.

The chain carries TRBV4-1 and TRBJ2-4; TRBD2 matches 9 bases. Germline assignment: CDR1 MGHRA and CDR2 YSYEKL. The CDR3 runs to 17 residues. Trimming at V came to 0 bases and at J to 6 bases, leaving 9 bases not matched to a gene. CDR3 nucleotide sequence: TGCGCCAGCAGCCAAGACGGCGCGGGAGGGCCTAGAAACATTCAGTACTTC. Its protein product is CASSQDGAGGPRNIQYF.

This clonotype was observed a few times. This sequence joins TRBV7-9 and TRBJ2-5; D gene uncertain. The CDR3 is 14 residues long. The germline gives CDR1 SEHNR, CDR2 FQNEAQ (reference sequence). The germline V and J ends were trimmed by 5 bases and 2 bases, with 12 bases remaining between them. The CDR3 nucleotides are TGTGCCAGCAGCCCCCCAGGATTTCAAGAGACCCAGTACTTC. Its translation: CASSPPGFQETQYF.

The chain links TRBV15 to TRBJ2-7; 14 positions agree with TRBD2. CDR3 length: 17 amino acids. Per the germline V gene, CDR1 is LNHNV and CDR2 is YYDKDF (reference sequence). The trim removed 1 base at V and 7 bases at J, leaving 9 bases unmatched. The CDR3 sequence: CATSRGVGTSGREEQYV. DNA for the CDR3: TGTGCCACCAGCAGAGGTGTGGGGACTAGCGGGAGAGAAGAGCAGTACGTC.

This clonotype was detected a few times. The chain couples TRBV10-2 to TRBJ1-2, with 7 nucleotides matching TRBD1. This CDR3 is built from 16 residues. Per the germline V gene, CDR1 is WSHSY and CDR2 is SAAADI. The junction had 12 bases not matched to a gene; V was cut back by 6 bases and J by 2 bases. This CDR3 reads CASRELTGSSNYGYTF. The CDR3 nucleotides are TGCGCCAGCAGAGAATTGACAGGGTCCTCCAACTATGGCTACACCTTC.

This clonotype was counted a few times. V is TRBV24-1 and J is TRBJ2-1; 8 bases line up with TRBD1. With V trimmed by 9 bases and J by 8 bases, 5 bases remained unmatched. The germline gives CDR1 KGHDR, CDR2 SFDVKD. The CDR3 sequence is 12 residues long. CDR3 loop: CATPGGQDEQFF. In DNA form, the CDR3 reads TGTGCCACCCCCGGGGGACAGGATGAGCAGTTCTTC.

This clonotype turned up a few times. V is TRBV7-9 and J is TRBJ2-2; 10 nucleotides align to TRBD2. The CDR3 sequence is 16 residues long. In germline, CDR1 is SEHNR, CDR2 FQNEAQ (reference sequence). V shed 6 bases and J 5 bases; nucleotides not matched to a gene: 9. CDR3 sequence (DNA): TGTGCCAGCAGGCGATCTAGCGGGAGCCGGACCGGGGAGCTGTTTTTT. Translation: CASRRSSGSRTGELFF.

This chain links TRBV14 with TRBJ2-7; 9 nucleotides line up with TRBD1. Germline CDR1 reads SGHDN; CDR2 reads FVKESK. This CDR3 comprises 16 residues. V dropped 0 bases and J dropped 3; count of bases not matched to a gene: 6. This chain's CDR3 is CASSQDWGTGNYEQYF. CDR3 nucleotide sequence: TGTGCCAGCAGCCAAGATTGGGGGACAGGGAACTACGAGCAGTACTTC.

This chain joins TRBV6-4 and TRBJ2-1; unclear D gene. V lost 4 bases and J lost 10, with 8 bases in between. Looked up from germline, CDR1 is MRHNA and CDR2 is SNTAGT. CDR3 length equals 11 residues. In DNA, the CDR3 is TGTGCCAGCAGTGTAAAATCGGAGCAGTTCTTC. It translates to CASSVKSEQFF.

This chain connects TRBV6-6 to TRBJ2-3, with D perhaps matching TRBD1 or TRBD2 (6 bases each). This CDR3 contains 13 residues. Trimming removed 9 bases from V and 4 bases from J, with 14 bases in between. Germline CDR1 reads MNHNY; CDR2 reads SVGAGI (reference sequence). The CDR3 loop reads CASLGGGSDTQYF. CDR3 bases: TGTGCCAGTCTTGGAGGGGGTTCAGATACGCAGTATTTT.

This clonotype came up many times. One junction end does not reproduce the germline sequence, and a read error may be involved. This chain joins TRBV7-2 and TRBJ2-3; TRBD1 agrees at 9 bases. Germline V lookup: CDR1 SGHTA, CDR2 FQGNSA. This CDR3 has 15 residues. The CDR3 coding sequence is TGTGCCAGCGGCTTACCGGGACAGGGTTCACATACGCAGTATTTT. It encodes CASGLPGQGSHTQYF. Full variable domain (missing parts from reference TRBV7-2 and TRBJ2-3): GAGVSQSPSNKVTEKGKDVELRCDPISGHTALYWYRQSLGQGLEFLIYFQGNSAPDKSGLPSDRFSAERTGGSVSTLTIQRTQQEDSAVYLCASGLPGQGSHTQYFGPGTRLTVL.